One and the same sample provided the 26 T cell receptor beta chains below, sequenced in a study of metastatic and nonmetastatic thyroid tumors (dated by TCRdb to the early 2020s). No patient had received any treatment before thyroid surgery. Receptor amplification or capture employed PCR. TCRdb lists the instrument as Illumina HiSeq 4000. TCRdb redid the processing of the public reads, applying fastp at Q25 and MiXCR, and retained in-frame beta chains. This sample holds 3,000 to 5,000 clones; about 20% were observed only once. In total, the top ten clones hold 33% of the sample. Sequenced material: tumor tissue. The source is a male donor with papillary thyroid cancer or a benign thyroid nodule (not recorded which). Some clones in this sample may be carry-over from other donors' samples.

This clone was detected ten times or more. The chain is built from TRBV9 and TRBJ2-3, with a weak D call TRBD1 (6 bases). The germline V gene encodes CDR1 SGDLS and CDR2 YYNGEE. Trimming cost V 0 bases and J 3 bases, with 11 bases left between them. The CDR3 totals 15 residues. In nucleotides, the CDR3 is TGTGCCAGCAGCGTAGGCGTCAGGGGAACAGATACGCAGTATTTT. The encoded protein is CASSVGVRGTDTQYF.

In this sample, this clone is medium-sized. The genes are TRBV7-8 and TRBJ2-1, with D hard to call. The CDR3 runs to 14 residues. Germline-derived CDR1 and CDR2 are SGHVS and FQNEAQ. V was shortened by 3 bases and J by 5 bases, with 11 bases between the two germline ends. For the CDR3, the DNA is TGTGCCAGCAGCTTGTTAACCGCGCACAATGAGCAGTTCTTC. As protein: CASSLLTAHNEQFF.

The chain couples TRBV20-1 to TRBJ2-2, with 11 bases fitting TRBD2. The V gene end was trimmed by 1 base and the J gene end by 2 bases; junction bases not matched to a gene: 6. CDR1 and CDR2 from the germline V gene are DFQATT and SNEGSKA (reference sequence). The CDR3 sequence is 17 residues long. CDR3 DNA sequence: TGCAGTGCTAGAGGGGTACTAGCGGGAGACAACACCGGGGAGCTGTTTTTT. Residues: CSARGVLAGDNTGELFF.

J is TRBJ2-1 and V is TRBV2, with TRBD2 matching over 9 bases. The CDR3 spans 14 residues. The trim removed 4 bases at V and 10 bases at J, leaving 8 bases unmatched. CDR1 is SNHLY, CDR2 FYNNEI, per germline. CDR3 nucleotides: TGTGCCAGCAGTGCGTCTAGCGGGGTGCCCGAGCAGTTCTTC. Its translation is CASSASSGVPEQFF. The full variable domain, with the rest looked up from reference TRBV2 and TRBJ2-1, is EPEVTQTPSHQVTQMGQEVILRCVPISNHLYFYWYRQILGQKVEFLVSFYNNEISEKSEIFDDQFSVERPDGSNFTLKIRSTKLEDSAMYFCASSASSGVPEQFFGPGTRLTVL.

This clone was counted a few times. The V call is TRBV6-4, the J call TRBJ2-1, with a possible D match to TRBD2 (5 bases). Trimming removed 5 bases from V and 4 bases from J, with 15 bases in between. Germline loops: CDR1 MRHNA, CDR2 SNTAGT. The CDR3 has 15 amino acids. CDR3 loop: CASSLAAGDYNEQFF. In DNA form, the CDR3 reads TGTGCCAGCAGTCTGGCAGCCGGGGATTACAATGAGCAGTTCTTC.

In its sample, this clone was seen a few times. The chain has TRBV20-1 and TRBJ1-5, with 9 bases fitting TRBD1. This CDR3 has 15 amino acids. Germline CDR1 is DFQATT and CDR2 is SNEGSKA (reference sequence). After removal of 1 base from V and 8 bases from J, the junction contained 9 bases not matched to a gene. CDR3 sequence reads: CSARGGTGLAEPQHF. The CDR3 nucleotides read TGCAGTGCTAGAGGAGGGACAGGGCTGGCCGAGCCCCAGCATTTT.

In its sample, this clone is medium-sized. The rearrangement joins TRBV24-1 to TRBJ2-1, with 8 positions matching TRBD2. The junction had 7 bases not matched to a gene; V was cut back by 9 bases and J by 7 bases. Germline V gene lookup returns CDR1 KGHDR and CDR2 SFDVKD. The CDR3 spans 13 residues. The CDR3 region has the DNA TGTGCCACCCGGCCAGCGGGAGCTAATGAGCAGTTCTTC. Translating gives CATRPAGANEQFF.

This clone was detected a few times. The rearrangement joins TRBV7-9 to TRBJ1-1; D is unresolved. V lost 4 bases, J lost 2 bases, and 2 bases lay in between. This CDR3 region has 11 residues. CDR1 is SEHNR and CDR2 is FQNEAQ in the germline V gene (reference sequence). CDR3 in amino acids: CASSSNTEAFF. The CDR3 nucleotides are TGTGCCAGCAGCTCAAACACTGAAGCTTTCTTT.

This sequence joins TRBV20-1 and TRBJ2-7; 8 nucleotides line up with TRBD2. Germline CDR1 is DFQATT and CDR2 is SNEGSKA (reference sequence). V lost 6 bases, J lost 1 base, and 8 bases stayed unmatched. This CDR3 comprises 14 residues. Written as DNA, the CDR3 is TGCAGTGCCACGGGGGGGGAAGGGTCCTACGAGCAGTACTTC. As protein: CSATGGEGSYEQYF.

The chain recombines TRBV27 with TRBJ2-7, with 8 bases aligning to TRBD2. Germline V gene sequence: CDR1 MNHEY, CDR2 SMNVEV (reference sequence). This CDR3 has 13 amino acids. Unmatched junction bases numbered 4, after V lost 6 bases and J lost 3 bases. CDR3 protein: CASSRTSGYEQYF. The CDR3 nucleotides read TGTGCCAGCAGCCGAACTAGCGGCTACGAGCAGTACTTC.

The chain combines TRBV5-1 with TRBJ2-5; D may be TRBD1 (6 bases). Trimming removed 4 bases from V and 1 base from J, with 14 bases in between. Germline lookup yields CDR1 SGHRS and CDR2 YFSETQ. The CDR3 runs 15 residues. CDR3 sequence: CASSGTGTIQETQYF. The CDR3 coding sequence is TGCGCCAGCAGCGGGACCGGGACAATCCAAGAGACCCAGTACTTC.

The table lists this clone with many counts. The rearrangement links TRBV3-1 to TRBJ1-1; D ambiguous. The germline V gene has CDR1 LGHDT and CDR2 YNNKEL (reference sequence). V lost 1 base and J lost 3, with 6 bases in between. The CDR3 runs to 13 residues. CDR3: CASSQGRYTEAFF. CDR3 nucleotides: TGTGCCAGCAGCCAAGGCAGATACACTGAAGCTTTCTTT.

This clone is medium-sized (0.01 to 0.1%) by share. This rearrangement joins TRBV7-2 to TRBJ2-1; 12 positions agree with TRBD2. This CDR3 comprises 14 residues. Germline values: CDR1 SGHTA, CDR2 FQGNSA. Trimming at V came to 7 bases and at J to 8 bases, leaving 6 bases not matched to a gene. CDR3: CASTLAGGRDEQFF. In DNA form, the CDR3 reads TGTGCCAGCACCCTAGCGGGGGGGAGGGATGAGCAGTTCTTC.

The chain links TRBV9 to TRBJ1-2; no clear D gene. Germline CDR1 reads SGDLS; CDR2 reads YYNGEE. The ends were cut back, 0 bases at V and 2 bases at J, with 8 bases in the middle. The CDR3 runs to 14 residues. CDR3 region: CASSVGPENYGYTF. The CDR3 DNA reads TGTGCCAGCAGCGTAGGTCCGGAAAACTATGGCTACACCTTC.

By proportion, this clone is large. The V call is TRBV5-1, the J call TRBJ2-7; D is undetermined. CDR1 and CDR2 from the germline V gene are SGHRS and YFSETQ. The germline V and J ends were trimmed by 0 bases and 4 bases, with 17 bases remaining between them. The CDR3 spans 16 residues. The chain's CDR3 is CASSLDMAQKTYEQYF. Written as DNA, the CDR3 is TGCGCCAGCAGCTTGGACATGGCTCAAAAAACTTACGAGCAGTACTTC.

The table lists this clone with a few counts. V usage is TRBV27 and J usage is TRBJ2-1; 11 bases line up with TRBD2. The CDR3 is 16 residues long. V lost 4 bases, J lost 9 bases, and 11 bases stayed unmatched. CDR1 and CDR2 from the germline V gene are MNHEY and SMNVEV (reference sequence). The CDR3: CASSSGLAVPSGEQFF. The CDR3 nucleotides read TGTGCCAGCAGTTCGGGACTAGCGGTGCCCTCCGGTGAGCAGTTCTTC.

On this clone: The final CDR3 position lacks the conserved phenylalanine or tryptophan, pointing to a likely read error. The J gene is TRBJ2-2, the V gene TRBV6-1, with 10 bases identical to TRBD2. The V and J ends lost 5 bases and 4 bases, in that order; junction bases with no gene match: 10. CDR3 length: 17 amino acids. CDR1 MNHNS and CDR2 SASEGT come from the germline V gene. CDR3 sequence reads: CASSLGLASAGTGELFI. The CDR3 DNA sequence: TGTGCCAGCAGTTTGGGACTAGCGTCCGCCGGCACCGGGGAGCTGTTTATT.

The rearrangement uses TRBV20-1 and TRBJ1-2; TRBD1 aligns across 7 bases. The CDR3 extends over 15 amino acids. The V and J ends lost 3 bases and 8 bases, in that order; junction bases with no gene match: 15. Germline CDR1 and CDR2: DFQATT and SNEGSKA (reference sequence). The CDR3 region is CSASRRYTGDLGYTF. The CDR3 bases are TGCAGTGCTAGCCGCCGTTACACAGGGGATTTGGGCTACACCTTC.

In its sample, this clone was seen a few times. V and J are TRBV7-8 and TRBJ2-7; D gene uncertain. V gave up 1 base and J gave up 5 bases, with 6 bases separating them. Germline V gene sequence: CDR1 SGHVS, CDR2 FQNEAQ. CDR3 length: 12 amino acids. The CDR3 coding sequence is TGTGCCAGCAGCTTAGATGTGAACGAGCAGTACTTC. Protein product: CASSLDVNEQYF.

The CDR3 protein is CASSQDRGAYTQYF. As DNA, the CDR3 is TGCGCCAGCAGCCAGGACAGGGGGGCCTATACGCAGTATTTT. This chain uses TRBV5-1 with TRBJ2-3; 10 positions agree with TRBD1. The V segment lost 4 bases and the J segment 7 bases; nucleotides outside the gene matches: 6. In germline, CDR1 is SGHRS, CDR2 YFSETQ. The CDR3 spans 14 residues.

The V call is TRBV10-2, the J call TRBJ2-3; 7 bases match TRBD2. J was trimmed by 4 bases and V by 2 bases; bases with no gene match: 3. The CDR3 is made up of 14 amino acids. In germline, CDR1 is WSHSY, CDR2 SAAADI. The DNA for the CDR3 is TGCGCCAGCAGTGAGGGGGAGGGCCCAGATACGCAGTATTTT. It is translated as CASSEGEGPDTQYF.

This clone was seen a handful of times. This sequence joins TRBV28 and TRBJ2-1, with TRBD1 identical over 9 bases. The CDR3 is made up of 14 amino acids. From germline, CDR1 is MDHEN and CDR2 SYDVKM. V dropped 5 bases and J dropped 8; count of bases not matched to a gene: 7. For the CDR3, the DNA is TGTGCCAGCAGTACGGGACAGGGTTGGGATGAGCAGTTCTTC. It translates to CASSTGQGWDEQFF. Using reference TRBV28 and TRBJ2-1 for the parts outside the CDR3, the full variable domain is DVKVTQSSRYLVKRTGEKVFLECVQDMDHENMFWYRQDPGLGLRLIYFSYDVKMKEKGDIPEGYSVSREKKERFSLILESASTNQTSMYLCASSTGQGWDEQFFGPGTRLTVL.

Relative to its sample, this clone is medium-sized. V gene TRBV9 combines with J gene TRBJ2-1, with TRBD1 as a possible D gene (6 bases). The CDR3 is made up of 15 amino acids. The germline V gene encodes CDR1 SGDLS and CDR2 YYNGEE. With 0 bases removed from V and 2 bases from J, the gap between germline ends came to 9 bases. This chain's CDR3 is CASSVDGGPYNEQFF. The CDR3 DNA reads TGTGCCAGCAGCGTAGATGGGGGCCCCTACAATGAGCAGTTCTTC.

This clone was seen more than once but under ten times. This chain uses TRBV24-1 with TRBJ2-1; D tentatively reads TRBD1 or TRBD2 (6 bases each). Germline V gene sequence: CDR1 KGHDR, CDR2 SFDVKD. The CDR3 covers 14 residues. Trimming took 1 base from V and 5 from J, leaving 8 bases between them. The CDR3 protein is CATSDLGGNNEQFF. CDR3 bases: TGTGCCACCAGTGATTTAGGGGGGAACAATGAGCAGTTCTTC.

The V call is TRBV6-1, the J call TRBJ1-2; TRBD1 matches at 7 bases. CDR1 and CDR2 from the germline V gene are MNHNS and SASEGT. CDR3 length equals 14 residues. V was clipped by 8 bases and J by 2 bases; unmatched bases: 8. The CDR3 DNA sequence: TGTGCCAGCGGATTGACAGGGAGCAACTATGGCTACACCTTC. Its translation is CASGLTGSNYGYTF.

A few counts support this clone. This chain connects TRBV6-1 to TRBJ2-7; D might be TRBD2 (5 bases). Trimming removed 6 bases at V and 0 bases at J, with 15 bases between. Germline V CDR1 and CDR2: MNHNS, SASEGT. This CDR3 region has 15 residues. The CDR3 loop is CASRQIGRGSYEQYF. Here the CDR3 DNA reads TGTGCCAGCAGGCAAATTGGACGGGGCTCCTACGAGCAGTACTTC.